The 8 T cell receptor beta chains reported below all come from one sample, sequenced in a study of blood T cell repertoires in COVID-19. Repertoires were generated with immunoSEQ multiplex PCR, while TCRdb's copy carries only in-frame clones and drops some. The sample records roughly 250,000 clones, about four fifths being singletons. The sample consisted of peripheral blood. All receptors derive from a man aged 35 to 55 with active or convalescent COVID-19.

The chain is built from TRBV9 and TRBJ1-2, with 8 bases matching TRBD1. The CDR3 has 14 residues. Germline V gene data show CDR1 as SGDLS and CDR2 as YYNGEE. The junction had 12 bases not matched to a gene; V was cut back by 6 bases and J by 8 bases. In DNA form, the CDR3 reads TGTGCCAGCACACCCCCTCAGGGGGCTTGGGGCTACACCTTC. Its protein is CASTPPQGAWGYTF.

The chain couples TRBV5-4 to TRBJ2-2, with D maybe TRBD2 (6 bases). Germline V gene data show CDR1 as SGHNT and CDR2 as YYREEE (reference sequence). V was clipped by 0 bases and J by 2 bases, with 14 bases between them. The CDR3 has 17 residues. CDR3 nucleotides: TGTGCCAGCAGCTTGGACCGGGCTAGCGCCAACACCGGGGAGCTGTTTTTT. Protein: CASSLDRASANTGELFF. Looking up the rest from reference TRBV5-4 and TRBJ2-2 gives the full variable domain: ETGVTQSPTHLIKTRGQQVTLRCSSQSGHNTVSWYQQALGQGPQFIFQYYREEENGRGNFPPRFSGLQFPNYSSELNVNALELDDSALYLCASSLDRASANTGELFFGEGSRLTVL.

The CDR3 DNA is TGTGCCAGCAGCCGAACAGGGGACGAGCAGTACTTC. Translation: CASSRTGDEQYF. This rearrangement joins TRBV4-2 to TRBJ2-7; 7 bases are a match to TRBD1. The CDR3 has 12 residues. Germline V gene sequence: CDR1 LGHNA, CDR2 YNFKEQ. J gave up 5 bases and V 4 bases, and 2 bases lay outside the gene matches.

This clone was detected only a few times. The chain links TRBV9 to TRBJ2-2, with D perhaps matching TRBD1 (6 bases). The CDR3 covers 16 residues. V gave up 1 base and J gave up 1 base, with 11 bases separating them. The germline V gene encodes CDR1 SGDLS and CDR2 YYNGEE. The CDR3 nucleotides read TGTGCCAGCAGCGTACTGGGACACAGGAACACCGGGGAGCTGTTTTTT. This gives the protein CASSVLGHRNTGELFF.

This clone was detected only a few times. CDR3 sequence reads: CASSTPDRGNTEAFF. For the CDR3, the DNA is TGTGCCAGCAGCACCCCCGACAGGGGGAACACTGAAGCTTTCTTT. The chain combines TRBV13 with TRBJ1-1; 8 nucleotides match TRBD1. This CDR3 is 15 amino acids long. V shed 5 bases, J shed 1 base, and the junction held 6 bases outside the gene matches. Germline V gives CDR1 PRHDT, CDR2 FYEKMQ (reference sequence).

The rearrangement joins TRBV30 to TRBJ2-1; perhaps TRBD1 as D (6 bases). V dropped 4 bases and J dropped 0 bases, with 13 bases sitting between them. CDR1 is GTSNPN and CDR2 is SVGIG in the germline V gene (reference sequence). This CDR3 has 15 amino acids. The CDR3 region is CAWNVGQSSYNEQFF. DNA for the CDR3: TGTGCCTGGAACGTAGGACAGAGCTCCTACAATGAGCAGTTCTTC. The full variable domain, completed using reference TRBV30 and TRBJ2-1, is SQTIHQWPATLVQPVGSPLSLECTVEGTSNPNLYWYRQAAGRGLQLLFYSVGIGQISSEVPQNLSASRPQDRQFILSSKKLLLSDSGFYLCAWNVGQSSYNEQFFGPGTRLTVL.

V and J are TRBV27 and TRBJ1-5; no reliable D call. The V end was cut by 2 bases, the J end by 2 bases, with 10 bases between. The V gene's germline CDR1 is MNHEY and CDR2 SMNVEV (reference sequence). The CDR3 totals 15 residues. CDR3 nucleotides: TGTGCCAGCAGTTTACGGGGTGAAGGCAATCAGCCCCAGCATTTT. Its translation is CASSLRGEGNQPQHF.

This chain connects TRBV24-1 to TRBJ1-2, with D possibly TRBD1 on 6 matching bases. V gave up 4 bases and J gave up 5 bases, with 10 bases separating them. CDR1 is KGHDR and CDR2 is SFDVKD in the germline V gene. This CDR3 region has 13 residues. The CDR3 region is CATSDQDSYGYTF. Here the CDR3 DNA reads TGTGCCACCAGTGACCAGGACAGTTATGGCTACACCTTC.